Below, 18 T cell receptor beta chains from the same sample are listed, as sequenced in a study of T cells in Graves' hyperthyroidism and ophthalmopathy. Amplified regions were TCR beta CDR3 sequences from RNA transcripts. First-round RT-PCR targeting the TCR CDR3 was performed with the HTBI primer set. TCRdb itself ran the multiplex PCR reads through MiXCR, one entry per CDR3 protein. The data show 600,000 to 850,000 distinct CDR3 sequences, 18% seen once. Sequenced input: blood. The source of these receptors is a woman aged 50 to 60 with Graves' hyperthyroidism that later progressed to Graves' ophthalmopathy.

The chain links TRBV12-5 to TRBJ2-5, with no clear D. V was pared by 0 bases and J by 1 base, with 9 bases between. CDR3 length: 15 amino acids. From germline, CDR1 is LGHNT and CDR2 FRNRAP. The CDR3: CASGLVKRTQETQYF. The CDR3 DNA follows: TGTGCTAGTGGTTTGGTAAAGAGGACCCAAGAGACCCAGTACTTC.

This clonotype has more than one count but fewer than ten. The chain recombines TRBV11-3 with TRBJ2-3; either TRBD1 or TRBD2 may supply D (5 bases each). This CDR3 is built from 14 residues. Germline V gene data show CDR1 as SGHNT and CDR2 as YENEEA. V lost 3 bases, J lost 0 bases, and 7 bases lay in between. The CDR3 DNA reads as TGTGCCAGCAGCTTGGGGGAAAGCACAGATACGCAGTATTTT. This translates into CASSLGESTDTQYF.

This clonotype was counted a few times. V usage is TRBV19 and J usage is TRBJ2-2; TRBD2 might be the D (6 bases). Looked up from germline, CDR1 is LNHDA and CDR2 is SQIVND (reference sequence). Deletions cut 4 bases from V and 5 bases from J, with 14 bases between. This CDR3 is 15 amino acids long. CDR3 in amino acids: CASSTAAGGTGELFF. The CDR3 region has the DNA TGTGCCAGTAGTACCGCGGCCGGGGGAACCGGGGAGCTGTTTTTT.

Many counts were recorded for this clonotype. V is TRBV11-2 and J is TRBJ1-1; D uncertain. The length of the CDR3 is 15 residues. CDR1 is SGHAT and CDR2 is FQNNGV in the germline V gene. Trimming removed 5 bases at V and 1 base at J, with 14 bases between. CDR3 bases: TGTGCCAGCAGCCTCGACCCGGCAGCGAACACTGAAGCTTTCTTT. This gives the protein CASSLDPAANTEAFF.

This clonotype was observed a handful of times. The CDR3 loop reads CASSTPRTGGYEQYF. The CDR3 nucleotides are TGTGCCAGTAGTACCCCACGGACAGGGGGCTACGAGCAGTACTTC. The chain joins TRBV19 to TRBJ2-7; 10 bases align to TRBD1. From germline, CDR1 is LNHDA and CDR2 SQIVND (reference sequence). V lost 4 bases, J lost 3 bases, and 6 bases stayed unmatched. The CDR3 is 15 amino acids.

This clonotype occurred many times. An end of the junction does not agree with germline; a read error may underlie this. This chain joins TRBV5-1 and TRBJ1-1; possible D gene TRBD1, 6 bases. The germline V gene encodes CDR1 SGHRS and CDR2 YFSETQ. The CDR3 length is 13 residues. CDR3 sequence reads: CASSSGANTEAFF. The CDR3, as DNA: TGTGCCAGCAGCTCGGGGGCGAACACTGAAGCTTTCTTT. Full variable domain (outside the CDR3, taken from reference TRBV5-1 and TRBJ1-1): KAGVTQTPRYLIKTRGQQVTLSCSPISGHRSVSWYQQTPGQGLQFLFEYFSETQRNKGNFPGRFSGRQFSNSRSEMNVSTLELGDSALYLCASSSGANTEAFFGQGTRLTVV.

This clonotype has at least ten counts. The J gene is TRBJ1-1, the V gene TRBV5-1; D might be TRBD1 (5 bases). The germline gives CDR1 SGHRS, CDR2 YFSETQ. Trimming cost V 0 bases and J 11 bases, with 20 bases left between them. The CDR3 is 15 amino acids. The CDR3 loop is CASSLDQGPLSTAFF. The CDR3 DNA reads as TGCGCCAGCAGCTTGGATCAGGGCCCTTTGAGTACGGCTTTCTTT.

Many counts were recorded for this clonotype. The V call is TRBV30, the J call TRBJ2-7, with D maybe TRBD1 (5 bases). Trimming took off 1 base at V and 4 bases at J, with 8 bases between the two ends. Germline V gene data show CDR1 as GTSNPN and CDR2 as SVGIG (reference sequence). This CDR3 has 12 amino acids. The chain's CDR3 is CAWSDQGYEQYF. The CDR3 DNA is TGTGCCTGGAGTGATCAGGGATACGAGCAGTACTTC.

The V and J genes are TRBV10-3 and TRBJ1-3; no reliable D call. Trimming took 3 bases from V and 2 from J, leaving 11 bases between them. The CDR3 sequence is 15 residues long. Looked up from germline, CDR1 is ENHRY and CDR2 is SYGVKD. The chain's CDR3 is CAISDPSVPGNTIYF. The CDR3 DNA reads as TGTGCCATCAGTGACCCCTCTGTCCCTGGAAACACCATATATTTT.

This clonotype was observed a few times. The chain has TRBV3-1 and TRBJ1-2; D unclear. The germline V gene has CDR1 LGHDT and CDR2 YNNKEL (reference sequence). The ends were cut back, 1 base at V and 5 bases at J, with 17 bases in the middle. This CDR3 region has 16 residues. CDR3 amino acids: CASSQVVDGFFYGYTF. Written as DNA, the CDR3 is TGTGCCAGCAGCCAAGTTGTAGACGGTTTCTTTTATGGCTACACCTTC.

This clonotype came up once. With a much larger clone just one base away, this may be a read error. The gene calls are TRBV12-3 or TRBV12-4 and TRBJ1-5, with 7 bases lining up with TRBD1. CDR3 length: 13 amino acids. CDR3 bases: TGTACCAGCAGTTCCGGACAGGCTCAGCCCCAGCATTTT. Translation gives CTSSSGQAQPQHF.

This clonotype has a count of ten or more. The chain combines TRBV5-4 with TRBJ2-7; TRBD2 aligns across 10 bases. The CDR3 spans 14 residues. J gave up 7 bases and V 4 bases, and 8 bases lay outside the gene matches. Germline loops: CDR1 SGHNT, CDR2 YYREEE (reference sequence). The CDR3 coding sequence is TGTGCCAGCAGCCAGCGGGGGGGAAAGGAGGAGCAGTACTTC. This gives the protein CASSQRGGKEEQYF.

This clonotype was recorded at least ten times. V gene TRBV30 combines with J gene TRBJ1-1, with D tentatively TRBD1 (5 bases). CDR1 GTSNPN and CDR2 SVGIG come from the germline V gene (reference sequence). This CDR3 has 13 amino acids. V was shortened by 5 bases and J by 1 base, with 11 bases between the two germline ends. The CDR3 nucleotides are TGTGCCTGGTCAGGGAGGTGGAACACTGAAGCTTTCTTT. Translation gives CAWSGRWNTEAFF. The variable domain in full, completed from reference TRBV30 and TRBJ1-1, reads SQTIHQWPATLVQPVGSPLSLECTVEGTSNPNLYWYRQAAGRGLQLLFYSVGIGQISSEVPQNLSASRPQDRQFILSSKKLLLSDSGFYLCAWSGRWNTEAFFGQGTRLTVV.

This clonotype was detected many times. V gene TRBV12-3 or TRBV12-4 combines with J gene TRBJ2-3, with unresolved D. The V gene lost 4 bases and the J gene lost 5 bases, with 10 bases spanning the gap. The CDR3 consists of 13 residues. In nucleotides, the CDR3 is TGTGCCAGCAGTTCATCGAGTGTAGATACGCAGTATTTT. It translates to CASSSSSVDTQYF.

This chain uses TRBV6-6 with TRBJ1-1, with D possibly matching TRBD1 (6 bases). V was shortened by 2 bases and J by 5 bases, with 15 bases between the two germline ends. Germline V lookup: CDR1 MNHNY, CDR2 SVGAGI (reference sequence). The length of the CDR3 is 15 residues. The DNA of the CDR3 is TGTGCCAGCAGTTACCGACAGGTCACGCGGACTGAAGCTTTCTTT. Residues: CASSYRQVTRTEAFF.

This clonotype was detected a few times. This chain connects TRBV20-1 to TRBJ2-1, with D perhaps TRBD1 (5 bases). CDR1 DFQATT and CDR2 SNEGSKA come from the germline V gene (reference sequence). V lost 2 bases, J lost 1 base, and 15 bases lay in between. This CDR3 contains 16 residues. CDR3 protein: CSARPALGRSYNEQFF. CDR3 DNA sequence: TGCAGTGCTAGACCGGCGTTGGGGCGATCCTACAATGAGCAGTTCTTC.

This clonotype turned up a few times. The J gene is TRBJ1-5, the V gene TRBV7-9, with D possibly TRBD1 on 6 matching bases. The CDR3 sequence is 16 residues long. V lost 1 base to trimming and J lost 5 bases, with 15 bases between them. Germline V lookup: CDR1 SEHNR, CDR2 FQNEAQ (reference sequence). CDR3 nucleotide sequence: TGTGCCAGCAGCTTAGGGGGGGGCAGGGAACATCAGCCCCAGCATTTT. This codes for CASSLGGGREHQPQHF.

This clonotype was observed at least ten times. The rearrangement links TRBV6-5 to TRBJ1-1; possibly TRBD1 for D (5 bases). The germline V and J ends were trimmed by 2 bases and 1 base, with 8 bases remaining between them. The length of the CDR3 is 14 residues. Germline V gene sequence: CDR1 MNHEY, CDR2 SVGAGI. In DNA, the CDR3 is TGTGCCAGCAGTTACGCCGGGACGAACACTGAAGCTTTCTTT. Protein sequence: CASSYAGTNTEAFF.